The subject of this entry is one T cell receptor (beta chain). Its antigen is currently unknown. This entry comes from a study of cytomegalovirus exposure and HLA in healthy donors. Primers included in the PCR were 60 Vbeta and 13 Jbeta primers. Produced via immunoSEQ multiplex PCR; TCRdb's table is partial and in-frame only. Here the sample spans some 110,000 clones, over 70% being singletons. Study conclusions and caveats: Relative to equally common others, HLA-associated TCR beta chains showed greater clonal expansion in a later analysis. High sensitivity and specificity were reportedly achieved when the classifier diagnosed cytomegalovirus status.

The receptor was derived from a woman aged 40 to 49 in good health and CMV-seropositive. Sequencing was done on a sample of PBMCs.

Here the CDR3 reads CASSYRGGYTF. CDR3 coding DNA: TGTGCCAGCAGCTACAGGGGTGGCTACACCTTC. This chain links TRBV7-9 with TRBJ1-2; 7 bases line up with TRBD1. Germline lookup yields CDR1 SEHNR and CDR2 FQNEAQ (reference sequence). The CDR3 consists of 11 residues. Losses at the gene ends were 4 bases for V and 7 bases for J; bases not matched to a gene: 0.